This T cell receptor (beta chain) was observed in a study of T cells in Graves' hyperthyroidism and ophthalmopathy. Ten or more counts support this clonotype. V was clipped by 2 bases and J by 3 bases, with 11 bases between them. The CDR3 runs to 14 residues. From germline, CDR1 is MNHEY and CDR2 SMNVEV (reference sequence). Amplification of TCR beta CDR3 regions was performed using RNA transcripts as template. An initial round of RT-PCR targeting the TCR CDR3 relied on the HTBI primer set. In TCRdb, the multiplex PCR reads were re-called with MiXCR into one record per CDR3 protein. This sample has about 400,000 distinct CDR3 sequences; approximately 13% occur once, and the top ten carry about 5%.

The rearrangement joins TRBV27 to TRBJ2-7; D unclear. The sample consisted of blood. This clonotype was obtained from a woman aged 18-29 years with Graves' hyperthyroidism. The CDR3 is CASSLNRQNYEQYF. The CDR3 DNA follows: TGTGCCAGCAGTTTAAATAGGCAGAACTACGAGCAGTACTTC.